This T cell receptor (beta chain) was sequenced in a study of identical twins. Study-wide findings and caveats: Analyses based on zero insertions could be partly confounded by invariant MAIT and iNKT cells. Out-of-frame TCR alpha sharing in monozygotic twins exceeded recombination model predictions.

The CDR3 loop spans 13 amino acids. Germline CDR1 reads SEHNR; CDR2 reads FQNEAQ (reference sequence). The V and J ends lost 5 bases and 5 bases, in that order; junction bases with no gene match: 4. This clonotype was seen more than once but under ten times. The target antigen is unknown. MiXCR, run by TCRdb on the 5' RACE reads, gives a single entry per CDR3 protein. The table records approximately 680,000 distinct CDR3 sequences, about 7.6% of them present only once. The sample was also reused in another study, on yellow fever vaccine responses in identical twins.

Sequencing was done on a sample of PBMCs. This sequence joins TRBV7-9 and TRBJ2-3; 7 bases are a match to TRBD1. The TCR was taken from a woman aged 18 to 35 in good health. For the CDR3, the DNA is TGTGCCAGCAGCCGACAGGGTTTAGATACGCAGTATTTT. It translates to CASSRQGLDTQYF.